This entry concerns a single T cell receptor (beta chain). Its antigen remains undetermined. Base qualities are missing; no much larger clone stands one base away. The library relied on the immunoSEQ multiplex PCR assay. The multiplex PCR relied on a mix of 60 forward primers for TCR Vbeta segments and 13 reverse primers for TCR Jbeta segments. The CDR3 region of rearranged TCR beta genes was amplified from genomic DNA with a multiplex PCR assay. The amplified TCR beta libraries were sequenced on the Illumina HiSeq System as 87-base-pair reads. The authors' analysis ran thus. A later analysis counted about 80 million unique TCR beta chains across the 550 to 800 repertoires, and some 12 million of these chains were shared by at least two donors. Raw reads were error-corrected and collapsed into unique sequences with a nearest-neighbor algorithm that merged closely related sequences to remove PCR and sequencing errors. CDR3 sequences were aligned to IMGT reference sequences to assign V, D and J gene segments. For a sequence to be retained, at least a six-nucleotide match to both a V gene segment and a J gene segment was required. A rearrangement counted as productive if the CDR3 had no stop codons and remained in frame with V and J, and every other rearrangement counted as non-productive. Following IMGT convention, CDR3 was defined as the stretch from the second conserved V-encoded cysteine to the conserved J-encoded phenylalanine. In an earlier analysis of just under 600 of the donors, sequences lacking an unambiguous match to a single V gene segment were excluded. An earlier analysis of just under 600 of the donors called V segments functional above 56.7% productive rearrangements and segregating when the between-donor standard deviation exceeded 5%. To diagnose cytomegalovirus status from the catalog of TCR beta chain sequences, a statistical classification framework was built. In a later analysis, V and J genes were assigned by comparing TCR nucleotide sequences against IMGT/GENE-DB human TR gene sequences. A later analysis assigned CDR3 sequences and most-parsimonious VDJ recombination scenarios with the TCRdist pipeline. In a later analysis, each TCR beta chain was defined by its CDR3 amino acid sequence together with its V-gene family, and reads without a unique V-gene family were excluded. To address suspected cross-contamination and a sequencing artifact, a later analysis removed approximately 600 highly shared, low-generation-probability nucleotide sequences. A later analysis calculated a clonal expansion index for each public chain from normalized within-repertoire ranks of inferred template counts. A later analysis computed generation probabilities with a VDJ recombination model fitted to out-of-frame rearrangements, and checked the results against IGoR. In a later analysis, hypergeometric tests were used to score TCR-TCR, TCR-HLA and TCR-CMV co-occurrence, with a repertoire-size bias correction applied to TCR pairs. A later analysis estimated false discovery rates by permuting HLA or CMV assignments 20 times. In a later analysis, co-occurring TCRs were grouped using DBSCAN, with TCRdist sequence similarity added in when clustering inside HLA-allele-positive subsets. For co-occurrence clustering, repertoires with fewer than 30,000 or more than 120,000 public chains were excluded, along with four to six repertoires with anomalous nucleotide sharing. Drawn from immuneACCESS, this table holds only the in-frame rearrangements with V and J called that TCRdb kept. Clones are partly lost; checked studies trace under half to an unresolved V gene and leave the rest unexplained. Clonal size and the V and J genes are those of that table, whereas D and trimming came from the DNA. The sample has 150,000 to 250,000 clones on record, more than 65% of them singletons. Approximately 1.5% of the sample comes from the top ten.

The cohort consisted of 600 to 700 healthy bone marrow donors. At the time of sampling, all cohort members were nominally healthy, though unrecorded immune exposures were likely present. The donor tested CMV seropositive and was one of the 289 seropositive cohort members. A peripheral blood sample was collected from each donor, and TCR beta sequencing was performed on peripheral blood mononuclear cells. The Qiagen DNeasy Blood Extraction Kit was used to extract genomic DNA from the blood cell samples. The cysteine opens and the phenylalanine closes a CDR3 of 15 amino acids. Only the CDR3 part of the read is kept: 45 bases, read in frame from the first base. V is pared back by 1 base and J by 2 bases, with 8 bases lying between the germline termini. The germline V gene supplies CDR1 SGHAT and CDR2 FQNNGV. This sample is drawn from a study of cytomegalovirus exposure and HLA in healthy donors (dated by TCRdb to about 2017). Regarding the complete study: In an earlier analysis of several hundred of the donors, roughly 300 Gb of sequence data and 95 million to 130 million unique TCR beta sequences from 180 million or so T cells were reported. Approximately 300 gigabases of sequencing data and 80 million or so unique TCR sequences were included in an early release covering under 650 HLA-typed donors. Of the roughly 400 genotyped donors, approximately 82% fell in the genetic ancestry cluster associated with self-reported Caucasian donors. The aim of the study was to test whether cataloging public T cell receptors could identify signatures of past pathogen exposure. The T cell repertoires of some 700 subjects were profiled by immunosequencing and related to cytomegalovirus serostatus. In addition to the first cohort of approximately 650 subjects, a separate validation cohort of approximately 130 different subjects was used. High-throughput TCR immunosequencing, statistical association of individual TCRs with disease status, and machine learning were combined to predict cytomegalovirus infection status. To study patterns of TCR occurrence, a later analysis re-analyzed previously published TCR beta repertoires from 600 to 750 donors and added high-resolution HLA genotyping. Rather than drawing on any new phenotypic data, the later analysis identified candidate immune exposures from TCR beta sequences and the way those sequences occurred across donors. In an earlier analysis of roughly 540 of the donors, high-throughput TCR beta sequencing was used to judge whether each TCR beta V gene segment behaved as functional or pseudogenic. Alongside the repertoire data, information on donor age, sex, ethnicity and CMV serostatus was compiled. In a later genetic analysis, genome-wide SNP genotypes for about 55% of the roughly 700 donors were used, and that subset was treated as a discovery cohort. All discovery cohort repertoires had been generated on a single sequencing platform. HLA typing covered class I and class II loci at four-digit resolution. Typing coverage varied by locus: roughly 629-640 donors for A, B, C, DRB1 and DQB1; about 520 for DQA1; approximately 610 for DPA1; roughly 450 for DPB1. About five DR-DQ haplotypes were treated as single units for association and clustering because of strong linkage in the cohort. Across about 370 genotyped donors of the cohort, an average of roughly 200,000 unique TCR beta nucleotide sequences per donor were sequenced, and roughly a sixth of those sequences were non-productive.

Summary of the overall study and its limitations: A cluster of highly shared sequence variants was judged likely to represent a technical artifact of the sequencing pipeline. The only immune exposure information available for the cohort was CMV serostatus. Most TCR sequences were seen in very few donors, while some public TCRs were found in many individuals. In an earlier analysis of over 550 of the donors, most TCR beta V segments were observed in productive rearrangements about 87% or about 30% of the time, broadly matching IMGT annotations. A later analysis associated 15,000 to 20,000 TCR beta sequences with specific HLA alleles at a false discovery rate of 0.05. Compared with the 666-donor mean, donors in an Asian-associated ancestry cluster had fewer N-insertions in productive TCRs, according to a later genetic analysis. Roughly uniform sequencing depth across donors was assumed in presence/absence analyses, although this assumption may not hold. In a later analysis, TCR association rates were found to vary across HLA loci, with the most associated TCRs seen for DRB1 alleles and the fewest for HLA-C alleles. Because counts were too low, roughly 16 rarely observed V segments, including chromosome 9 orphons, were excluded from the earlier analysis of some 540 of the donors. In this cohort, only TCR beta chains were sequenced, and detectable features were limited by the absence of alpha or paired-chain data. A later genetic analysis associated a missense DCLRE1C variant with V-gene and J-gene trimming of TCR beta chains, and an independent cohort replicated the association. The authors suggested that the approach could potentially be generalized to other disease states and immunological phenotypes. A further reported finding was that TCR beta sequences accurately predicted the HLA-A and HLA-B alleles for most subjects in the first cohort. A total of fewer than 200 TCR beta chains were listed by the study as associated with cytomegalovirus. Correlated functional status among segregating V segments might reflect linkage disequilibrium, but an unknown experimental factor could not be ruled out. Because the 87-base-pair reads could not distinguish some IMGT-functional V segments, including TRBV6-2 and TRBV6-3, those segments were excluded. In a later analysis, several top co-occurrence clusters were reported to appear linked to parvovirus B19, influenza, CMV and Epstein-Barr virus. When HLA alleles, especially DR and DQ, strongly co-occurred, TCR associations were difficult to assign to individual alleles. A later analysis found that HLA-associated TCR beta chains were more clonally expanded and had lower generation probabilities than equally common non-associated chains. In vitro tests confirmed that a few of the cytomegalovirus-associated TCR beta chains recognize cytomegalovirus antigens. Cytomegalovirus status was reported to be diagnosed by the classifier with high specificity and sensitivity in both the original and validation cohorts. Because HLA typing was unavailable for some donors at each locus, only the typed subset was used in association tests. A later analysis found that most CMV-associated TCR beta chains appeared HLA-restricted, with HLA associations seemingly driven largely by CMV exposure.

This TCR was recovered from a girl under 18 in good health and CMV-seropositive. Recombination joined TRBV11-2 with TRBJ2-2, with a tentative D gene TRBD1 over 6 matching bases. The sequencing input was PBMCs. In nucleotide form, the sequence is TGTGCCAGCAGCTTAGTCAGGGGAAACACCGGGGAGCTGTTTTTT. It specifies CASSLVRGNTGELFF.